Shown below are 20 T cell receptor beta chains from a single sample sequenced in a study of identical twins. MiXCR, applied by TCRdb to the 5' RACE reads, yields one record per CDR3 protein. The data contain 1,800,000 or so distinct CDR3 sequences, roughly a third of them singletons. Sequencing was performed on cord blood. Receptors originate from a newborn girl in good health.

This clonotype was counted between two and nine times. V usage is TRBV20-1 and J usage is TRBJ1-2, with D maybe TRBD1 (6 bases). Germline V gene lookup returns CDR1 DFQATT and CDR2 SNEGSKA (reference sequence). The CDR3 consists of 15 residues. With 0 bases removed from V and 8 bases from J, the gap between germline ends came to 19 bases. CDR3 DNA sequence: TGCAGTGCTAGAGATCTGGCAGGGGTATGGCAAGGCTACACCTTC. It translates to CSARDLAGVWQGYTF.

There are many counts of this clonotype. Being one base from a much bigger clone, this may be a read error. The CDR3 sequence: CASSQIYEQYF. For the CDR3, the DNA is TGTGCCAGCAGCCAAATCTACGAGCAGTACTTC. V is TRBV3-1 and J is TRBJ2-7; D call uncertain. Germline V gene sequence: CDR1 LGHDT, CDR2 YNNKEL (reference sequence). V was clipped by 2 bases and J by 3 bases, with 2 bases between them. The CDR3 consists of 11 residues.

This clonotype has more than one count but fewer than ten. The V call is TRBV5-6, the J call TRBJ2-7; 11 bases match TRBD2. CDR1 is SGHDT and CDR2 is YYEEEE in the germline V gene. This CDR3 comprises 16 residues. V dropped 4 bases and J dropped 3; count of bases not matched to a gene: 9. Written as DNA, the CDR3 is TGTGCCAGCAGCACATTACTAGCGGGAGTTGTCTACGAGCAGTACTTC. It specifies CASSTLLAGVVYEQYF.

This clonotype was detected only a few times. CDR3 bases: TGCAGTGCTAGTCGCCAACCCACTCAGCCCCAGCATTTT. Residues: CSASRQPTQPQHF. The chain combines TRBV20-1 with TRBJ1-5; D uncertain. Between the trimmed V and J ends, which lost 3 bases and 6 bases, there was a span of 12 bases. This CDR3 region has 13 residues. Germline lookup yields CDR1 DFQATT and CDR2 SNEGSKA (reference sequence).

V and J are TRBV11-2 and TRBJ2-7, with 7 nucleotides matching TRBD2. The DNA matches TRBJ2-5 better at its end, which makes the J call doubtful. Germline loops: CDR1 SGHAT, CDR2 FQNNGV. This CDR3 comprises 13 residues. In nucleotides, the CDR3 is TGTGCCAGCAGCTTAACGGGGGGAGTGACCCAGTACTTC. Translating gives CASSLTGGVTQYF.

The chain uses TRBV7-8 and TRBJ2-1; 11 bases fit TRBD2. V shed 4 bases, J shed 3 bases, and the junction held 8 bases outside the gene matches. Germline V CDR1 and CDR2: SGHVS, FQNEAQ. The CDR3 has 17 residues. CDR3 bases: TGTGCCAGCAGCTCATTGACCGGGACTAGCGGCTACAATGAGCAGTTCTTC. Protein sequence: CASSSLTGTSGYNEQFF.

The rearrangement joins TRBV5-1 to TRBJ1-6; D is unclear. Trimming took 0 bases from V and 7 from J, leaving 11 bases between them. CDR1 is SGHRS and CDR2 is YFSETQ in the germline V gene. The CDR3 has 15 amino acids. The CDR3 region has the DNA TGCGCCAGCAGCTTGGGGGGAACGGAGAATTCACCCCTCCACTTT. Protein: CASSLGGTENSPLHF.

V usage is TRBV4-1 and J usage is TRBJ2-5; D might be TRBD2 (6 bases). V was cut by 4 bases and J by 1 base, with 13 bases left in between. The CDR3 has 15 residues. Per germline, CDR1 MGHRA and CDR2 YSYEKL. Written as DNA, the CDR3 is TGCGCCAGCAGCCGCCAACGGGACTCCCAAGAGACCCAGTACTTC. Its protein is CASSRQRDSQETQYF.

This clonotype was found a few times. The chain uses TRBV6-5 and TRBJ1-6, with D possibly matching TRBD1 (5 bases). Germline V gene lookup returns CDR1 MNHEY and CDR2 SVGAGI. The V end was cut by 4 bases, the J end by 8 bases, with 15 bases between. This CDR3 spans 15 amino acids. This CDR3 is CASSFMGHPDSPLHF. The CDR3 DNA follows: TGTGCCAGCAGTTTCATGGGGCATCCGGATTCACCCCTCCACTTT.

J is TRBJ2-5 and V is TRBV6-6, with TRBD2 matching over 10 bases. Trimming removed 2 bases from V and 2 bases from J; junction bases left unmatched: 8. The CDR3 sequence is 17 residues long. Germline loops: CDR1 MNHNY, CDR2 SVGAGI (reference sequence). The CDR3 DNA reads as TGTGCCAGCAGTTACCCTAGAATTAGCGGGGGGCAAGAGACCCAGTACTTC. Translation: CASSYPRISGGQETQYF.

The gene calls are TRBV7-9 and TRBJ2-7; tentative D call: TRBD2 (6 bases). This CDR3 is built from 16 residues. Between the trimmed V and J ends, which lost 8 bases and 3 bases, there was a span of 23 bases. The germline CDR1 and CDR2 sequences are SEHNR and FQNEAQ (reference sequence). The DNA for the CDR3 is TGTGCCAGCGCTCAATCCGAAGGCGGGGAAATCTACGAGCAGTACTTC. Protein product: CASAQSEGGEIYEQYF.

In its sample, this clonotype was seen many times. The V gene is TRBV20-1, the J gene TRBJ2-1, with D perhaps TRBD2 (6 bases). Trimming removed 6 bases at V and 5 bases at J, with 11 bases between. This CDR3 has 12 residues. In germline, CDR1 is DFQATT, CDR2 SNEGSKA (reference sequence). The DNA of the CDR3 is TGCAGTGCCCCGGGAGTCCACAATGAGCAGTTCTTC. Its translation is CSAPGVHNEQFF.

The chain recombines TRBV6-6 with TRBJ1-1; no clear D gene. This CDR3 has 12 residues. The germline V and J ends were trimmed by 5 bases and 4 bases, with 8 bases remaining between them. The germline V gene encodes CDR1 MNHNY and CDR2 SVGAGI (reference sequence). In DNA form, the CDR3 reads TGTGCCAGCAGTCTACGATCCACTGAAGCTTTCTTT. This encodes CASSLRSTEAFF.

The gene calls are TRBV14 and TRBJ2-1; TRBD2 is a possible D gene (7 bases). This CDR3 has 15 residues. Germline V lookup: CDR1 SGHDN, CDR2 FVKESK. V was pared by 4 bases and J by 8 bases, with 18 bases between. As DNA, the CDR3 is TGTGCCAGCAGCCCCACTAGAGGGGGGGGCCATGAGCAGTTCTTC. The encoded protein is CASSPTRGGGHEQFF. Filled out from reference TRBV14 and TRBJ2-1, the complete variable domain reads EAGVTQFPSHSVIEKGQTVTLRCDPISGHDNLYWYRRVMGKEIKFLLHFVKESKQDESGMPNNRFLAERTGGTYSTLKVQPAELEDSGVYFCASSPTRGGGHEQFFGPGTRLTVL.

This clonotype turned up a few times. The chain uses TRBV7-6 and TRBJ2-5, with 9 bases identical to TRBD2. The junction had 10 bases not matched to a gene; V was cut back by 0 bases and J by 11 bases. Germline values: CDR1 SGHVS, CDR2 FNYEAQ. This CDR3 spans 15 amino acids. The CDR3 sequence: CASSLASGGGNEQYF. The DNA of the CDR3 is TGTGCCAGCAGCTTAGCTAGCGGGGGAGGGAATGAGCAGTACTTC.

This clonotype has more than one count but fewer than ten. J is TRBJ1-4 and V is TRBV21-1. TRBV21-1 is a pseudogene segment. The CDR3 consists of 16 residues. CDR3 DNA sequence: TGTGCCAGCAGCGTAAGCCGGGGGGGCTCGGATGAAAAACTGTTTTTT. Its translation is CASSVSRGGSDEKLFF.

The V call is TRBV20-1, the J call TRBJ2-5; the match to TRBD2 covers 12 bases. Germline loops: CDR1 DFQATT, CDR2 SNEGSKA (reference sequence). V was pared by 0 bases and J by 13 bases, with 18 bases of the junction left unmatched. The CDR3 runs to 17 residues. CDR3 protein: CSARDLKGTSGSYERYF. CDR3 nucleotide sequence: TGCAGTGCTAGAGATTTGAAAGGGACTAGCGGGTCCTACGAGCGGTACTTC.

This clonotype was found a few times. V usage is TRBV28 and J usage is TRBJ2-2; 8 nucleotides match TRBD2. The CDR3 extends over 16 amino acids. The V and J ends lost 6 bases and 2 bases, in that order; junction bases with no gene match: 8. Germline V gene data show CDR1 as MDHEN and CDR2 as SYDVKM. CDR3 amino acids: CASSWASGPNTGELFF. Here the CDR3 DNA reads TGTGCCAGCAGCTGGGCTAGCGGGCCCAACACCGGGGAGCTGTTTTTT.

The chain combines TRBV7-2 with TRBJ2-3, with D tentatively TRBD2 (6 bases). The germline CDR1 and CDR2 sequences are SGHTA and FQGNSA. The CDR3 extends over 14 amino acids. V was pared by 3 bases and J by 6 bases, with 13 bases between. CDR3 bases: TGTGCCAGCAGCTTCTGGATAGCGGCCGATACGCAGTATTTT. This encodes CASSFWIAADTQYF. Using reference TRBV7-2 and TRBJ2-3 for the parts outside the CDR3, the full variable domain is GAGVSQSPSNKVTEKGKDVELRCDPISGHTALYWYRQSLGQGLEFLIYFQGNSAPDKSGLPSDRFSAERTGGSVSTLTIQRTQQEDSAVYLCASSFWIAADTQYFGPGTRLTVL.

The chain has TRBV5-1 and TRBJ2-7, with 8 bases fitting TRBD2. This CDR3 comprises 15 residues. J was trimmed by 0 bases and V by 0 bases; bases with no gene match: 2. The germline V gene encodes CDR1 SGHRS and CDR2 YFSETQ. This CDR3 reads CASSLGSGASYEQYF. CDR3 in DNA: TGCGCCAGCAGCTTGGGTAGCGGGGCCTCCTACGAGCAGTACTTC.